Below, 5 T cell receptor beta chains from the same sample are listed, as sequenced in a study of cytomegalovirus exposure and HLA in healthy donors. PCR used 60 Vbeta primers and 13 Jbeta primers. Measured with immunoSEQ multiplex PCR; TCRdb has only the in-frame clones, and not every one. The sample consists of roughly 70,000 clones, roughly 65% of them appearing once. The sequenced sample was PBMCs. The source is a male donor in good health and CMV-seropositive.

The rearrangement uses TRBV5-6 and TRBJ2-3, with TRBD1 matching 9 bases. After removal of 1 base from V and 2 bases from J, the junction contained 2 bases not matched to a gene. The CDR3 length is 15 residues. Germline loops: CDR1 SGHDT, CDR2 YYEEEE. CDR3 residues: CASSLRQGVTDTQYF. DNA of the CDR3: TGTGCCAGCAGCTTGAGACAGGGGGTCACAGATACGCAGTATTTT.

J is TRBJ2-1 and V is TRBV5-1; D unresolved. Trimming left V 3 bases short and J 0 bases short, with 10 bases between. The germline gives CDR1 SGHRS, CDR2 YFSETQ. This CDR3 has 15 amino acids. The CDR3: CASSSAASSYNEQFF. CDR3 bases: TGCGCCAGCAGCTCTGCCGCGAGCTCCTACAATGAGCAGTTCTTC.

The J gene is TRBJ1-1, the V gene TRBV6-6; 7 bases agree with TRBD1. Trimming removed 6 bases from V and 1 base from J; junction bases left unmatched: 2. The length of the CDR3 is 13 residues. Germline CDR1 MNHNY, CDR2 SVGAGI (reference sequence). The DNA of the CDR3 is TGTGCCAGCAGAAGGGGGCGGAACACTGAAGCTTTCTTT. This sequence encodes CASRRGRNTEAFF.

The chain joins TRBV5-6 to TRBJ2-7; 8 nucleotides agree with TRBD2. Trimming took 5 bases from V and 3 from J; bases not matched to a gene: 16. There are 17 residues in the CDR3. The germline CDR1 and CDR2 sequences are SGHDT and YYEEEE. The DNA for the CDR3 is TGTGCCAGCAGTCCTACCTGGCTAGCGGGCGCATACTACGAGCAGTACTTC. It translates to CASSPTWLAGAYYEQYF.

V usage is TRBV7-2 and J usage is TRBJ2-4; D is perhaps TRBD1 (6 bases). Germline V CDR1 and CDR2: SGHTA, FQGNSA. V was shortened by 5 bases and J by 1 base, with 12 bases between the two germline ends. The CDR3 totals 15 residues. The CDR3 DNA is TGTGCCAGCAGCGCGGTCACAGGGGCCAAAAACATTCAGTACTTC. Translating gives CASSAVTGAKNIQYF.